A selection of T cell receptor beta chains follows, all from one sample in a study of T cells in Graves' hyperthyroidism and ophthalmopathy. Each CDR3 protein gets one entry after TCRdb re-called the multiplex PCR reads with MiXCR. Among about 500,000 distinct CDR3 sequences listed, around 15% were seen once. Sample: blood. The receptors originated from a woman in her 30s with Graves' ophthalmopathy. CDR3s include the opening cysteine and the closing phenylalanine or tryptophan. A D gene is named only where the DNA matches it firmly. Size tells how often a clone was seen (once, few, many) or the class of an expanded clone, and some rows leave it out.

- TRBJ2-7 many TRBV20-1 CSAGPTGWNEQYF TGCAGTGCTGGCCCAACAGGGTGGAACGAGCAGTACTTC
- TRBJ2-7 few TRBV30 CAWSQGPPAEQYF TGTGCCTGGAGCCAGGGGCCACCGGCCGAGCAGTACTTC
- TRBJ1-5 - TRBV20-1 CSASGAGANQPQHF TGCAGTGCTAGTGGTGCGGGGGCAAATCAGCCCCAGCATTTT
- TRBJ2-2 few TRBV30 CAWTAGNPGELFF TGTGCCTGGACCGCGGGGAACCCCGGGGAGCTGTTTTTT
- TRBJ1-3 - TRBV2 CASRVRSGNTIYF TGTGCCAGCAGGGTTAGGAGCGGAAACACCATATATTTT
- TRBJ2-1 many TRBV18 CASSPWGSNEQFF TGTGCCAGCTCACCATGGGGTAGCAATGAGCAGTTCTTC
- TRBJ1-2 - TRBV28 CASSLTSGFGVFYGYTF TGTGCCAGCAGCCTCACGTCCGGTTTCGGTGTCTTCTATGGCTACACCTTC
- TRBJ2-7 - TRBV19 CASSPRRDTYEQYF TGTGCCAGTAGTCCCCGCAGGGATACCTACGAGCAGTACTTC
- TRBJ2-7 - TRBV5-6 CASSLYVQYF TGTGCCAGCAGCTTGTACGTGCAGTACTTC
TRBD2 TRBJ2-7 - TRBV29-1 CSVGSSGRYEQYF TGCAGCGTTGGGTCTAGCGGGAGGTACGAGCAGTACTTC
- TRBJ2-7 few TRBV4-3 CASSQDWGGEQYF TGCGCCAGCAGCCAAGATTGGGGTGGGGAGCAGTACTTC
- TRBJ2-4 few TRBV27 CASSLWAKNIQYF TGTGCCAGCAGTTTATGGGCCAAAAACATTCAGTACTTC
- TRBJ1-6 many TRBV2 CASSDDDRFGSPLHF TGTGCCAGCAGCGATGATGACAGGTTTGGTTCACCCCTCCACTTT
TRBD1 TRBJ1-3 few TRBV20-1 CSAVDRGGENTIYF TGCAGTGCCGTCGACAGGGGTGGGGAAAACACCATATATTTT
TRBD2 TRBJ2-5 - TRBV9 CASSVDSPSGLEETQYF TGTGCCAGCAGCGTAGATTCCCCTAGCGGGTTGGAAGAGACCCAGTACTTC
TRBD1 TRBJ1-2 many TRBV27 CASSTQTGIQYGYTF TGTGCCAGCAGTACCCAGACAGGGATACAGTATGGCTACACCTTC
- TRBJ2-3 many TRBV11-2 CASRHRVDTQYF TGTGCCAGCAGGCACAGGGTAGATACGCAGTATTTT
- TRBJ2-3 few TRBV12-3/TRBV12-4 CASSSVGDTQYF TGTGCCAGCAGTTCGGTGGGAGATACGCAGTATTTT
- TRBJ1-1 many TRBV7-9 CASTRTGNVNTEAFF TGTGCCAGCACACGTACAGGGAACGTGAACACTGAAGCTTTCTTT
TRBD1 TRBJ2-5 - TRBV28 CASSFRTGGLETQYF TGTGCCAGCAGTTTCAGGACAGGGGGATTAGAGACCCAGTACTTC
- TRBJ2-6 few TRBV6-2/TRBV6-3 CASSYPFRSPGHNSSGANVLTF TGTGCCAGCAGTTACCCCTTTCGATCCCCGGGACACAATAGCTCTGGGGCCAACGTCCTGACTTTC
- TRBJ1-2 many TRBV6-1 CASSPVRGGGYTF TGTGCCAGCAGCCCCGTGAGGGGAGGTGGCTACACCTTC
- TRBJ2-1 - TRBV20-1 CSALEGSYNEQFF TGCAGTGCGCTAGAAGGCTCCTACAATGAGCAGTTCTTC
TRBD2 TRBJ2-7 many TRBV12-3/TRBV12-4 CASCLAGASYEQYF TGTGCCAGCTGCCTAGCGGGAGCCTCCTACGAGCAGTACTTC
TRBD1 TRBJ1-2 few TRBV10-1 CASSPTAGGEDYGYTF TGCGCCAGCAGCCCAACGGCAGGGGGCGAAGACTATGGCTACACCTTC
- TRBJ1-5 few TRBV5-6 CASSLGPQGLYNQPQHF TGTGCCAGCAGCTTGGGGCCGCAGGGCCTTTACAATCAGCCCCAGCATTTT
TRBD1 TRBJ2-2 - TRBV7-2 CASSLALGGGGELFF TGTGCCAGCAGCTTAGCCTTAGGGGGCGGCGGGGAGCTGTTTTTT
- TRBJ2-4 many TRBV28 CASSPWQLLPKNIQYF TGTGCCAGCAGTCCGTGGCAGTTACTACCCAAAAACATTCAGTACTTC
TRBD2 TRBJ2-2 few TRBV10-2 CASSGTSGSGTGELFF TGCGCCAGCAGTGGGACTAGCGGGAGTGGCACCGGGGAGCTGTTTTTT
TRBD2 TRBJ2-7 - TRBV14 CASSQVHSSGSSYEQYF TGTGCCAGCAGCCAAGTTCACTCTAGCGGTTCTTCCTACGAGCAGTACTTC
- TRBJ2-3 many TRBV6-1 CASSELGRGTDTQYF TGTGCCAGCAGTGAATTGGGAAGGGGCACAGATACGCAGTATTTT
TRBD1 TRBJ2-7 - TRBV10-3 CAISAPAGTGPYEQYF TGTGCCATCAGTGCTCCGGCAGGGACAGGCCCCTACGAGCAGTACTTC
TRBD1 TRBJ1-1 - TRBV12-5 CASVRPTGSNTEAFF TGTGCTAGTGTCCGCCCGACAGGGTCTAACACTGAAGCTTTCTTT
TRBD2 TRBJ2-7 - TRBV7-8 CASSLVDLAGDYEQYF TGTGCCAGCAGCTTAGTCGACCTAGCGGGAGACTACGAGCAGTACTTC
TRBD1 TRBJ2-7 many TRBV7-2 CASSTTTGAYEQYF TGTGCCAGCAGCACGACGACAGGGGCCTACGAGCAGTACTTC
- TRBJ1-2 once TRBV25-1 CASYIGGTGYTF TGTGCCAGCTACATAGGGGGAACGGGCTACACCTTC
- TRBJ2-1 few TRBV6-2/TRBV6-3 CASSYSVGSGSSYNEQFF TGTGCCAGCAGTTACTCGGTCGGGTCGGGGAGCTCCTACAATGAGCAGTTCTTC
- TRBJ2-1 few TRBV5-1 CASSLGGTWANEQFF TGCGCCAGCAGCTTGGGGGGGACTTGGGCGAATGAGCAGTTCTTC
- TRBJ1-5 many TRBV28 CASLGYSNQPQHF TGTGCCAGCCTTGGCTATAGCAATCAGCCCCAGCATTTT
TRBD1 TRBJ1-5 many TRBV12-3/TRBV12-4 CASSHRTGERINQPQHF TGTGCCAGCAGCCACCGGACAGGGGAGAGAATAAATCAGCCCCAGCATTTT
- TRBJ2-5 many TRBV5-1 CASHLEGVGTQYF TGCGCCAGCCACCTGGAGGGGGTAGGGACCCAGTACTTC
TRBD2 TRBJ2-1 few TRBV5-1 CASSHGLAEFF TGCGCCAGCAGCCACGGACTAGCGGAGTTCTTC
- TRBJ2-7 many TRBV7-9 CASSLSVAKYEQYF TGTGCCAGCAGCTTATCGGTTGCGAAATACGAGCAGTACTTC